The next 9 T cell receptor beta chains were all read from a single sample in a study of T cell responses to AZD1222 COVID-19 vaccine. Assay used: immunoSEQ multiplex PCR; TCRdb lists only in-frame clones, some missing. The profile shows approximately 220,000 clones, about 93% of them singletons. The sample here was peripheral blood, taken on day 0 of MenACWY control vaccination. These receptors came from an adult in good health.

Concerning this clone: The same CDR3 also results from other DNA sequences found in this sample. The V call is TRBV12-3 or TRBV12-4, the J call TRBJ1-1, with D unresolved. CDR3 length equals 12 residues. The ends were cut back, 3 bases at V and 5 bases at J, with 7 bases in the middle. The CDR3 region has the DNA TGTGCCAGCAGTTTCTTACCGACTGAAGCTTTCTTT. Protein: CASSFLPTEAFF.

The chain couples TRBV6-2 or TRBV6-3 to TRBJ2-7; the D gene is possibly TRBD1 (5 bases). Trimming took off 4 bases at V and 3 bases at J, with 13 bases between the two ends. The CDR3 loop spans 14 amino acids. Germline values: CDR1 MNHEY, CDR2 SVGEGT. The CDR3 DNA reads TGTGCCAGCAGTTTGCAGGGCCATCTCTACGAGCAGTACTTC. Translation gives CASSLQGHLYEQYF.

V is TRBV30 and J is TRBJ1-1, with D perhaps matching TRBD1 (5 bases). This CDR3 region has 13 residues. Germline CDR1 and CDR2: GTSNPN and SVGIG (reference sequence). Trimming left V 1 base short and J 5 bases short, with 11 bases between. In DNA form, the CDR3 reads TGTGCCTGGAGTGGGGGCGGGGGTACTGAAGCTTTCTTT. Its translation is CAWSGGGGTEAFF.

The V and J genes are TRBV28 and TRBJ2-5, with D possibly matching TRBD2 (7 bases). Germline values: CDR1 MDHEN, CDR2 SYDVKM. Between the trimmed V and J ends, which lost 5 bases and 1 base, there was a span of 11 bases. The CDR3 sequence is 14 residues long. The CDR3 coding sequence is TGTGCCAGCAGTCCGGGGGGCAGCCAAGAGACCCAGTACTTC. It yields the protein CASSPGGSQETQYF.

The rearrangement links TRBV3-1 (or the pseudogene TRBV3-2) to TRBJ2-7, with D unresolved. The CDR3 consists of 12 residues. Germline-derived CDR1 and CDR2 are LGHDT and YNNKEL (reference sequence). Trimming took 7 bases from V and 0 from J, leaving 7 bases between them. The CDR3 reads CASTSRSYEQYF. Written as DNA, the CDR3 is TGTGCCAGCACCTCACGCTCCTACGAGCAGTACTTC.

The J gene is TRBJ2-5, the V gene TRBV24-1; D not resolved. Trimming removed 2 bases at V and 2 bases at J, with 5 bases between. The germline V gene has CDR1 KGHDR and CDR2 SFDVKD. The CDR3 contains 13 residues. CDR3 nucleotide sequence: TGTGCCACCAGTGATTCAGTTCAAGAGACCCAGTACTTC. Translated, it gives CATSDSVQETQYF.

The CDR3 reads CASSMVLAGAKSSYNEQFF. The CDR3 region has the DNA TGTGCCAGTAGTATGGTCCTAGCGGGGGCCAAGAGCTCCTACAATGAGCAGTTCTTC. The chain employs TRBV19 and TRBJ2-1; 10 bases agree with TRBD2. This CDR3 is built from 19 residues. The germline V gene has CDR1 LNHDA and CDR2 SQIVND (reference sequence). After removal of 3 bases from V and 0 bases from J, the junction contained 11 bases not matched to a gene. Supplemented by reference TRBV19 and TRBJ2-1, the full variable domain reads DGGITQSPKYLFRKEGQNVTLSCEQNLNHDAMYWYRQDPGQGLRLIYYSQIVNDFQKGDIAEGYSVSREKKESFPLTVTSAQKNPTAFYLCASSMVLAGAKSSYNEQFFGPGTRLTVL.

CDR3 sequence: CASTLMSTYTEAFF. Here the CDR3 DNA reads TGTGCCAGCACCCTTATGAGCACTTACACTGAAGCTTTCTTT. The chain links TRBV7-2 to TRBJ1-1; D uncertain. The length of the CDR3 is 14 residues. Germline V lookup: CDR1 SGHTA, CDR2 FQGNSA. V was cut by 7 bases and J by 3 bases, with 15 bases left in between.

The chain carries TRBV4-1 and TRBJ1-2; D perhaps matches TRBD1 (6 bases). Germline-derived CDR1 and CDR2 are MGHRA and YSYEKL. The CDR3 consists of 16 residues. V was shortened by 1 base and J by 4 bases, with 16 bases between the two germline ends. In DNA, the CDR3 is TGCGCCAGCAGCCAAGGCCCTCGGGGGGCAGGCTATGGCTACACCTTC. Its protein product is CASSQGPRGAGYGYTF.